Each of the 7 T cell receptor beta chains below was sequenced from the same sample in a study of regulatory dendritic cells for organ transplantation. Profiling relied on immunoSEQ multiplex PCR, and the TCRdb table lists in-frame clones only, not all of them. The table has 30,000 or so clones, approximately 86% seen once. Sequencing input: naive CD8+ T cells from blood. Subset indicated: CD45RA+ naive T cells. Receptors were obtained from a human donor in good health.

In this sample, this clone turned up a few times. The chain joins TRBV4-1 to TRBJ2-2; D is unresolved. The ends were cut back, 4 bases at V and 3 bases at J, with 3 bases in the middle. The CDR3 runs 12 residues. The germline V gene has CDR1 MGHRA and CDR2 YSYEKL. The CDR3 reads CASSPHTGELFF. In DNA form, the CDR3 reads TGCGCCAGCAGCCCTCACACCGGGGAGCTGTTTTTT.

The chain links TRBV19 to TRBJ1-4, with 10 bases that match TRBD1. Germline V gene lookup returns CDR1 LNHDA and CDR2 SQIVND (reference sequence). Unmatched junction bases numbered 7, after V lost 5 bases and J lost 1 base. The CDR3 spans 17 residues. In nucleotides, the CDR3 is TGTGCCAGTAGTGAACCGGGACAGGGGCTAACTAATGAAAAACTGTTTTTT. Protein sequence: CASSEPGQGLTNEKLFF.

The J gene is TRBJ2-7, the V gene TRBV5-6, with a tentative D call TRBD2 (5 bases). Germline values: CDR1 SGHDT, CDR2 YYEEEE. V lost 0 bases to trimming and J lost 3 bases, with 13 bases between them. The CDR3 covers 15 residues. The CDR3 spells CASSLEFQEVYEQYF. CDR3 nucleotides: TGTGCCAGCAGCTTGGAGTTCCAGGAGGTCTACGAGCAGTACTTC.

This rearrangement joins TRBV6-5 to TRBJ1-5; D might be TRBD1 (6 bases). CDR1 is MNHEY, CDR2 SVGAGI, per germline. Trimming cost V 6 bases and J 4 bases, with 16 bases left between them. The CDR3 has 15 amino acids. CDR3 bases: TGTGCCAGCAGACCTACCGGGACAACGAATCAGCCCCAGCATTTT. This codes for CASRPTGTTNQPQHF.

This clone was seen a single time. The chain recombines TRBV7-9 with TRBJ1-4, with 7 bases identical to TRBD1. The V gene's germline CDR1 is SEHNR and CDR2 FQNEAQ (reference sequence). The V gene end was trimmed by 3 bases and the J gene end by 1 base; junction bases not matched to a gene: 14. The CDR3 totals 19 residues. The CDR3 DNA reads TGTGCCAGCAGCTTGTTCCCGTCAGGGGACAGTCGAACTAATGAAAAACTGTTTTTT. It codes for CASSLFPSGDSRTNEKLFF.

This sequence joins TRBV7-9 and TRBJ2-7; D might be TRBD2 (5 bases). V dropped 1 base and J dropped 2 bases, with 9 bases sitting between them. CDR3 length: 14 amino acids. Germline V gene sequence: CDR1 SEHNR, CDR2 FQNEAQ (reference sequence). The chain's CDR3 is CASSLDRGTYEQYF. The DNA of the CDR3 is TGTGCCAGCAGCTTAGACCGAGGGACCTACGAGCAGTACTTC.

The gene calls are TRBV7-9 and TRBJ2-2, with D perhaps TRBD1 (5 bases). Germline V gene lookup returns CDR1 SEHNR and CDR2 FQNEAQ (reference sequence). Trimming pared 5 bases from V and 1 base from J, leaving 8 bases between. This CDR3 comprises 14 residues. CDR3 in DNA: TGTGCCAGCAGCCAGGGTGTGAACACCGGGGAGCTGTTTTTT. Its translation: CASSQGVNTGELFF.